The present entry profiles one TCR beta chain with its context. Profiled with immunoSEQ multiplex PCR; TCRdb holds only in-frame clones, not every one. The data contain around 190,000 clones, 76% of them singletons. This sample was taken from a study of blood T cell repertoires in COVID-19. The overall study: The samples span acute and convalescent COVID-19 from the United States, Italy and Spain.

This TCR came from a woman in her forties or fifties with acute COVID-19. The sample was PBMCs or T cells enriched from blood (not recorded which).

CDR3 loop: CASSLQPNEAGELFF. Here the CDR3 DNA reads TGCGCCAGCAGCCTCCAGCCTAATGAGGCCGGGGAGCTGTTTTTT. The chain couples TRBV5-1 to TRBJ2-2, with D hard to call. Germline CDR1 and CDR2: SGHRS and YFSETQ. CDR3 length equals 15 residues. The germline V and J ends were trimmed by 4 bases and 6 bases, with 16 bases remaining between them. The whole variable domain, filled in from reference TRBV5-1 and TRBJ2-2, reads KAGVTQTPRYLIKTRGQQVTLSCSPISGHRSVSWYQQTPGQGLQFLFEYFSETQRNKGNFPGRFSGRQFSNSRSEMNVSTLELGDSALYLCASSLQPNEAGELFFGEGSRLTVL.